A single T cell receptor beta chain is shown here with its context. What this receptor recognizes is not known. Per-base quality was not reported, and no clone a single base away is much larger than it. This sample stems from a study of blood T cell repertoires in COVID-19 (dated by TCRdb to 2020 to 2021). For the wider study: Samples covering the acute and convalescent phases of COVID-19 were provided by collaborators in the United States, Italy and Spain. The material from the prospective study consisted of cDNA or gDNA derived from T cells, B-cell-depleted T cells, or PBMCs. Subjects who had been exposed to COVID-19, were actively infected with it, or had recovered from it provided the deeply sampled blood TCRbeta repertoires that made up the dataset. The repertoires were released in a freely available public database meant as a resource for research on the immune response to SARS-CoV-2. Samples were obtained from the ongoing ImmuneRACE study (first 160 participants) and from 1,254 subjects provided by 6 global collaborators. Nearly every sample came with metadata listing a de-identified subject ID, COVID-19 status, age in years and sex. HLA class I and class II types, where available, came from metadata supplied by the sample provider rather than from assay-based typing.

The immunoSEQ Assay, a bias-controlled multiplex PCR, was used to amplify TCRbeta CDR3 regions from genomic DNA. The original methods were these. Within the assay, amplification of reference gene primers was used to estimate how many nucleated cells each sample contained. To quantify the absolute abundance of each unique TCRbeta CDR3 rearrangement, sequence reads were collapsed and filtered. For each sample, productive Simpson clonality was calculated by taking the square root of Simpson's diversity index across productive rearrangements. TCRdb mirrors the immuneACCESS table, restricted to in-frame sequences. Some clones are absent from its copies; in checked studies, under half trace to an unresolved V gene, and the reason for the others is unknown. Clonal size and the V and J genes are those of that table, whereas D and trimming came from the DNA. This sample has roughly 260,000 clones in its table, and about 90% of those were observed once. The ten largest clones take up about 2.5% of the sample.

Findings and caveats that apply to the study as a whole: Clinical and demographic metadata were provided uncurated, with the amount varying by source and participant.

One collaborating source in Seattle enrolled patients during active infection and followed them longitudinally through the course of disease. Collaborating institutions collected whole blood in K2EDTA tubes following their own protocols. For TCRbeta analysis, collaborator samples were shipped as frozen whole blood, as isolated PBMCs, or as DNA extracted from either sample type. The receptor was derived from a person aged 18 to 29 with COVID-19, enrolled during active disease. Material: peripheral blood.

The bases are TGTGCCACTCGCGGGGGCCCCGACTTTAACATTCAGTACTTC. The resulting protein is CATRGGPDFNIQYF. Rearrangement joined TRBV15 to TRBJ2-4; the D region possibly corresponds to TRBD2 (7 bases align). The germline V gene encodes CDR1 LNHNV and CDR2 YYDKDF (reference sequence). CDR3 length: 14 amino acids, cysteine to phenylalanine. The entry retains the CDR3 DNA only, 42 bases that are in frame from base 1. Deletion took 9 bases off V and 7 bases off J, with a span of 19 bases between the germline ends.